A selection of T cell receptor beta chains follows, all from one sample in a study of OX40 agonist ivuxolimab in advanced cancers. The protocol was immunoSEQ multiplex PCR, while the TCRdb copy is restricted to in-frame clones and leaves out a portion. The sample includes roughly 110,000 clones, about nine tenths of them seen just once. This material consisted of CD4+ or CD8+ T cells sorted from blood, taken in a trial of the OX40 agonist ivuxolimab. These receptors came from an adult with an advanced solid tumor such as melanoma, head and neck, liver or kidney cancer. Both conserved end residues are part of each CDR3. The D gene is left open where the match is weak. Clone size is given for some rows only: seen once, a few or many times, or a class if the clone is expanded.

D gene	V gene	clone size	J gene	CDR3 DNA	CDR3 protein
-	TRBV5-1	-	TRBJ1-1	TGCGCCAGCAAGTCTGGACGTTCGAACACTGAAGCTTTCTTT	CASKSGRSNTEAFF
-	TRBV6-5	-	TRBJ1-5	TGTGCCAGCAGCGTAAAGGTTGGGGATCAGCCCCAGCATTTT	CASSVKVGDQPQHF
-	TRBV5-1	-	TRBJ2-2	TGCGCCAGCAGCTTGGATCCCGGGGAGCTGTTTTTT	CASSLDPGELFF
-	TRBV7-2	once	TRBJ1-2	TGTGCCAGCAGCCGTTGGCTAGGGTATGGCTACACCTTC	CASSRWLGYGYTF
-	TRBV11-2	once	TRBJ1-4	TGTGCCAGCAGCTTAGATCGGGGGACGGTACTTGAAAAACTGTTTTTT	CASSLDRGTVLEKLFF
-	TRBV28	-	TRBJ2-6	TGTGCCAGCAGTCCAGGGGGGCTTGGGGCCAACGTCCTGACTTTC	CASSPGGLGANVLTF
-	TRBV6-5	-	TRBJ2-7	TGTGCCAGCAAACCCAGCTGGGGTTCCTACGAGCAGTACTTC	CASKPSWGSYEQYF
-	TRBV2	-	TRBJ1-2	TGTGCCAGCAGTGAAGCGCTTAGGCAGGGTTCCTATGGCTACACCTTC	CASSEALRQGSYGYTF
TRBD2	TRBV7-2	-	TRBJ2-3	TGTGCCAGCAGCACGTTACTAGCGGGGGGCACAGATACGCAGTATTTT	CASSTLLAGGTDTQYF
-	TRBV5-6	once	TRBJ2-3	TGTGCCAGCAGCTTGCGGACGGCATCCTATACGCAGTATTTT	CASSLRTASYTQYF
-	TRBV21-1	-	TRBJ2-1	TGTGCCAGCAACTTCCGACAGGGGTCCTACAATGAGCAGTTCTTC	CASNFRQGSYNEQFF
-	TRBV27	-	TRBJ1-4	TGTGCCAGCAGTCTCATACCCACAACTAATGAAAAACTGTTTTTT	CASSLIPTTNEKLFF
-	TRBV29-1	-	TRBJ2-2	TGCAGCGTCTCTACCCCGACCGGGGAGCTGTTTTTT	CSVSTPTGELFF
-	TRBV5-6	-	TRBJ2-5	TGTGCCAGCAGCTTGGACGACCGGAGGGAGACCCAGTACTTC	CASSLDDRRETQYF
-	TRBV7-2	-	TRBJ2-1	TGTGCCAGCAGCCCCCGCTCCTACAATGAGCAGTTCTTC	CASSPRSYNEQFF
-	TRBV9	-	TRBJ1-2	TGTGCCAGCAGCGTAGGGGGGGCGTATGGCTACACCTTC	CASSVGGAYGYTF
-	TRBV6-5	-	TRBJ1-2	TGTGCCAGCAGTTACTCGCCGGGACAAGCATATGGCTACACCTTC	CASSYSPGQAYGYTF
-	TRBV23-1	-	TRBJ1-2	TGCGCCAGCAGTCAATCGAATACTAACTATGGCTACACCTTC	CASSQSNTNYGYTF
-	TRBV9	once	TRBJ2-4	TGTGCCAGCAGCGGCCCGGGGGAAAACATTCAGTACTTC	CASSGPGENIQYF
TRBD1	TRBV6-5	-	TRBJ1-5	TGTGCCAGCACCTCCGGACAGGGGGCTTGGTCCCAGCATTTT	CASTSGQGAWSQHF
-	TRBV9	-	TRBJ2-3	TGTGCCAGCAGCGTAGAAGGGATTAGGGTTACGCAGTATTTT	CASSVEGIRVTQYF
TRBD1	TRBV6-1	-	TRBJ1-2	TGTGCCAGCAGGGAAAACCGGGACAGGGAAGACACCTTC	CASRENRDREDTF
-	TRBV10-1	-	TRBJ1-5	TGCGCCACCCCAGACCGACATTCTCGCAATCAGCCCCAGCATTTT	CATPDRHSRNQPQHF
TRBD2	TRBV7-2	-	TRBJ2-1	TGTGCCAGCAGCCGAAGGACTAGCGGGGGGATTGATGAGCAGTTCTTC	CASSRRTSGGIDEQFF
TRBD1	TRBV7-2	-	TRBJ1-4	TGTGCCAGCAGCTCGAACATCTTTCAGGGGGTGATTGAAAAACTGTTTTTT	CASSSNIFQGVIEKLFF
TRBD2	TRBV9	-	TRBJ2-3	TGTGCCAGCAGCGTAGTGGGACTAGTCACAGATACGCAGTATTTT	CASSVVGLVTDTQYF
-	TRBV5-6	-	TRBJ2-7	TGTGCCAGCAGCCCGTTGGGGGGCCTCTCCTACGAGCAGTACTTC	CASSPLGGLSYEQYF
TRBD1	TRBV10-3	once	TRBJ1-1	TGTGCCATCAGGGAAACAGGGGTATTGAACACTGAAGCTTTCTTT	CAIRETGVLNTEAFF
-	TRBV19	-	TRBJ2-1	TGTGCCAGTAGTATAGATCTGGGAACAAGCTCCTACAATGAGCAGTTCTTC	CASSIDLGTSSYNEQFF
-	TRBV28	-	TRBJ1-2	TGTGCCAGCAGTCCTGACAGGTCCTGGGGCTACACCTTC	CASSPDRSWGYTF
-	TRBV13	-	TRBJ1-3	TGTGCCAGCAGCCCTATAAACTCTGGAAACACCATATATTTT	CASSPINSGNTIYF
TRBD1	TRBV12-5	-	TRBJ1-1	TGTGCTAGTGGTTTGGGGGGGACAGCTGATTACACTGAAGCTTTCTTT	CASGLGGTADYTEAFF
-	TRBV19	-	TRBJ1-5	TGTGCCAGTAGTATTGGTGGGGGGGCATACAATCAGCCCCAGCATTTT	CASSIGGGAYNQPQHF
-	TRBV7-7	-	TRBJ2-1	TGTGCTAGCAGCTTAGGGGTCGACAATGAGCAGTTCTTC	CASSLGVDNEQFF
-	TRBV25-1	-	TRBJ1-6	TGTGCCAGCAATCTCGGGCTCTTAAATTCACCCCTCCACTTT	CASNLGLLNSPLHF
-	TRBV2	-	TRBJ2-4	TGTGCCAGCAATAAGGGGACCGACATTCAGTACTTC	CASNKGTDIQYF
-	TRBV7-2	-	TRBJ2-7	TGTGCCAGCAGCTTAACGGCACACGCATCCTACGAGCAGTACTTC	CASSLTAHASYEQYF
-	TRBV30	-	TRBJ1-5	TGTGCCTGGAATAGGCAGGGAGGGAATCAGCCCCAGCATTTT	CAWNRQGGNQPQHF
-	TRBV7-2	-	TRBJ2-3	TGTGCCAGCAGCCGACGAGAAGGCCTTAGCACAGATACGCAGTATTTT	CASSRREGLSTDTQYF
TRBD1	TRBV30	-	TRBJ2-5	TGTGCCTGTGGAGATGTTGGACAGGGGTGGCGGGAGACCCAGTACTTC	CACGDVGQGWRETQYF
-	TRBV27	once	TRBJ2-2	TGTGCCAGTTACAGTGCACAGGCCAACACCGGGGAGCTGTTTTTT	CASYSAQANTGELFF
-	TRBV28	-	TRBJ1-1	TGTGCCAGCAGTTTTTCAGGGAACACTGAAGCTTTCTTT	CASSFSGNTEAFF
-	TRBV10-1	-	TRBJ1-4	TGCGCCAGCAGGAGGGGGAGGATTCATGAAAAACTGTTTTTT	CASRRGRIHEKLFF
TRBD1	TRBV5-6	once	TRBJ1-2	TGTGCCAGCAGCCCGGGACAGGGTTCCTATGGCTACACCTTC	CASSPGQGSYGYTF
-	TRBV10-3	-	TRBJ2-7	TGTGCCATCGGGCCGAGCTCCTACGAGCAGTACTTC	CAIGPSSYEQYF
-	TRBV7-9	-	TRBJ2-5	TGTGCCAGCAGCTTCGCGGACCGGCCGGGGACCCAGTACTTC	CASSFADRPGTQYF
-	TRBV28	-	TRBJ1-1	TGTGCCAGCAGTTTATGGGGGGCCTCAAACACTGAAGCTTTCTTT	CASSLWGASNTEAFF
-	TRBV7-2	few	TRBJ1-3	TGTGCCAGCAGCTTAGACGCAGGGAGGGGCCGAAACACCATATATTTT	CASSLDAGRGRNTIYF
TRBD1	TRBV5-1	once	TRBJ2-1	TGCGCCAGCAGCAACCCAGACAGGGTTGGTATGGAGCAGTTCTTC	CASSNPDRVGMEQFF
TRBD1	TRBV5-6	-	TRBJ1-4	TGTGCCAGCAGCGTGGGGACAGGGGCTAATGAAAAACTGTTTTTT	CASSVGTGANEKLFF
-	TRBV14	-	TRBJ2-1	TGTGCCAGCAGCCTGTTCGATGAGCAGTTCTTC	CASSLFDEQFF
-	TRBV9	-	TRBJ1-4	TGTGCCAGCAGCGCGCGGGGGCAGACTAATGAAAAACTGTTTTTT	CASSARGQTNEKLFF
-	TRBV19	-	TRBJ1-5	TGTGCCAGTGACCAGAACAATCAGCCCCAGCATTTT	CASDQNNQPQHF
TRBD1	TRBV7-2	-	TRBJ1-6	TGCGCCAGCAGCCCGAAACAGGGACAGCAAGACACATACCCCCTCCACTTT	CASSPKQGQQDTYPLHF
-	TRBV2	-	TRBJ1-1	TGTGCCAGCAGTGAGCGATTGAACACTGAAGCTTTCTTT	CASSERLNTEAFF
TRBD1	TRBV7-2	-	TRBJ1-2	TGTGCCAGCAGCCAATCGGGACAGGGGATCTACTATGGCTACACCTTC	CASSQSGQGIYYGYTF
-	TRBV9	-	TRBJ2-3	TGTGCCAGCAGCCCTCCGACCCCCTGGGGCACAGATACGCAGTATTTT	CASSPPTPWGTDTQYF
-	TRBV2	-	TRBJ1-1	TGTGCCAGCAGTGATAGGCAGGGAATAGGGGCTGAAGCTTTCTTT	CASSDRQGIGAEAFF
-	TRBV28	-	TRBJ2-2	TGTGCCAGCAGTTTTTGGGGAGCGAACACCGGGGAGCTGTTTTTT	CASSFWGANTGELFF